The text below deals with one TCR beta chain. The germline CDR1 and CDR2 sequences are MNHEY and SMNVEV (reference sequence). The CDR3 covers 13 residues. V trimming: 4 bases; J trimming: 8 bases; junction bases outside the gene matches: 7. This specimen belongs to a study of blood T cell repertoires in COVID-19. About the research overall: Samples of COVID-19 (acute and convalescent) were obtained from the United States, Italy and Spain. T cells, B-cell-depleted T cells, or PBMCs supplied cDNA or gDNA.

In the authors' workflow: How many nucleated cells were present was estimated from reference gene primer amplification. TCRdb's table, derived via immunoSEQ multiplex PCR, lists solely in-frame clones and lacks some. That table is the source of V, J and clone size, and D and trimming were worked out from the DNA. Seen here are 260,000 or so clones, approximately 88% observed once, and the top ten hold about 0.7%. Material for sequencing was peripheral blood. This receptor was obtained from a human donor in a cohort sampled during active COVID-19. This rearrangement joins TRBV27 to TRBJ1-2, with 7 nucleotides matching TRBD1. The CDR3 DNA reads as TGTGCCAGCAGTTCACAGGGGTATCGAGGCTACACCTTC. Protein sequence: CASSSQGYRGYTF.